A selection of T cell receptor beta chains follows, all from one sample in a study of T cell repertoires in cytomegalovirus infection. TCRdb re-called the reads through MiXCR, storing one row per CDR3 protein. The table has under 850,000 distinct CDR3 sequences, about a third seen once; the top ten hold roughly 2.9%. The sequencing sample was made of PBMCs. Receptor source: a human donor in good health (CMV status not recorded). Some clones in this sample may be carry-over from other donors' samples. Both conserved end residues are part of each CDR3. The D gene is left open where the match is weak.

J gene | D gene | V gene | CDR3 protein
TRBJ2-3 | - | TRBV7-2 | CASLSGRSTDTQYF
TRBJ1-1 | TRBD1 | TRBV9 | CASSPQTTGGRTEAFF
TRBJ1-6 | - | TRBV7-2 | CASSLAAGSNSPLHF
TRBJ1-1 | - | TRBV7-9 | CASAYGADGTEAFF
TRBJ2-5 | - | TRBV6-6 | CASSYSTRQETQYF
TRBJ2-2 | - | TRBV7-2 | CASSLVVASNTGELFF
TRBJ1-4 | - | TRBV25-1 | CASSGGPGRLNEKLFF
TRBJ2-1 | - | TRBV12-3/TRBV12-4 | CASSSTPRNPYNEQFF
TRBJ2-7 | TRBD1 | TRBV7-8 | CASSLSLTGEQYF
TRBJ2-7 | - | TRBV28 | CASSGWYEQYF
TRBJ2-1 | TRBD2 | TRBV5-6 | CASSLSVLRGAYNEQFF
TRBJ2-1 | - | TRBV19 | CASSMKDAGSYNEQFF
TRBJ2-1 | TRBD2 | TRBV20-1 | CSAIGGLAGNEQFF
TRBJ2-3 | - | TRBV6-5 | CASTGATDTQYF
TRBJ2-3 | TRBD2 | TRBV7-9 | CASSLKTSLADTQYF
TRBJ2-5 | - | TRBV2 | CASSEVQGSQETQYF
TRBJ1-1 | - | TRBV27 | CASRNSAYRAGEAFF
TRBJ1-5 | TRBD1 | TRBV19 | CASSTTGWGQPQHF
TRBJ2-5 | - | TRBV2 | CASSEEGETQYF
TRBJ2-1 | TRBD2 | TRBV11-2 | CASSSLAGGRNEQFF
TRBJ2-3 | - | TRBV12-3/TRBV12-4 | CASSPRRGQKDTQYF
TRBJ2-3 | - | TRBV4-2 | CASSQDGPRDDRTDTQYF
TRBJ2-7 | - | TRBV5-1 | CASSPNGLREQYF
TRBJ2-7 | - | TRBV6-1 | CASSEALWADYEQYF
TRBJ1-2 | TRBD1 | TRBV28 | CDSSPDRAAGYTF
TRBJ2-7 | TRBD2 | TRBV7-8 | CASSLVSGGMVAEQYF
TRBJ2-2 | TRBD2 | TRBV27 | CASTPGALAGRNTGELFF
TRBJ2-2 | TRBD2 | TRBV30 | CAWSVLAGGTGELFF
TRBJ2-7 | - | TRBV27 | CASSGSEQGAYEQYF
TRBJ2-2 | - | TRBV7-2 | CASSFFKYPETGELFF
TRBJ1-4 | - | TRBV14 | CASSLYATNEKLFF
TRBJ2-1 | - | TRBV6-1 | CASTPGQGLRNEQFF
TRBJ2-3 | TRBD2 | TRBV7-2 | CASSTQAGGPHTQYF
TRBJ1-3 | TRBD1 | TRBV12-3/TRBV12-4 | CASSRKTGSLSGNTIYF
TRBJ1-5 | - | TRBV4-2 | CASSQDGNGDQPQHF
TRBJ1-4 | - | TRBV20-1 | CSARQDGREKLFF
TRBJ1-3 | TRBD1 | TRBV4-1 | CASSLSPTGGLSGNTIYF
TRBJ2-7 | TRBD2 | TRBV7-2 | CASSLLAGGSEQYF
TRBJ1-2 | - | TRBV27 | CASSPFAGDYGYTF
TRBJ1-5 | - | TRBV20-1 | CSASRSRGQPQHF
TRBJ2-7 | TRBD2 | TRBV7-6 | CASSLEERGTTYEQYF
TRBJ1-1 | - | TRBV29-1 | CSVTDSLGAEAFF
TRBJ2-7 | - | TRBV5-3 | CASSIDRSYEQYF
TRBJ2-2 | - | TRBV11-1 | CASSSLTANTGELFF
TRBJ2-7 | TRBD2 | TRBV6-2/TRBV6-3 | CASTTGRELALSREQYF
TRBJ2-7 | - | TRBV6-1 | CASSRLDEQYF
TRBJ1-1 | - | TRBV7-2 | CASSSPGNSAEAFF
TRBJ2-2 | - | TRBV7-2 | CASSRNGQANTGELFF
TRBJ2-3 | TRBD1 | TRBV12-3/TRBV12-4 | CASSLGGNTDTQYF
TRBJ1-3 | - | TRBV28 | CASSEGIETNTIYF
TRBJ2-5 | TRBD1 | TRBV5-6 | CASSLKGQGRGETQYF
TRBJ1-1 | - | TRBV7-8 | CASSIIWQDPLALNTEAFF
TRBJ2-7 | TRBD1 | TRBV5-1 | CASSTGTGVPREQYF
TRBJ1-5 | - | TRBV6-6 | CASAGGGGGNQPQHF
TRBJ2-1 | - | TRBV28 | CASIGQFYNEQFF
TRBJ2-7 | - | TRBV27 | CATRRAYEQYF
TRBJ2-5 | - | TRBV7-6 | CASSSSAGDRRAEEETQYF
TRBJ2-4 | - | TRBV6-1 | CASSEVPVGGGNIQYF
TRBJ2-5 | - | TRBV27 | CASTRGMGETQYF
TRBJ1-6 | - | TRBV3-1 | CASSQGQPYNSPLHF